The 23 T cell receptor beta chains below were found in one sample sequenced in a study of CXCR3-negative and CXCR3-positive naive CD8 T cells. In preparing the TRB cDNA libraries, 5' RACE with UMI labels was used. TCRdb re-called the 5' RACE reads and gives one entry per CDR3 protein, without DNA. The sample table includes over 95,000 distinct CDR3 sequences. These receptors' targets are unknown. Study conclusions and caveats: More hydrophobic TRB CDR3s were found in CXCR3-positive naive cells than in CXCR3-negative naive cells.

Sequencing was carried out using naive CXCR3+ CD8+ T cells from blood. Stated subset: CD45RO-CCR7+CD27+CD95- naive CD8+ T cells expressing CXCR3 (TNR3+). The receptors derive from a human donor in good health. Some clones in this sample may be carry-over from other donors' samples.

The gene calls are TRBV7-9 and TRBJ2-7. Germline loops: CDR1 SEHNR, CDR2 FQNEAQ (reference sequence). This CDR3 comprises 12 residues. CDR3 loop: CAGSTDIYEQYF. Drawing the rest from reference TRBV7-9 and TRBJ2-7, the complete variable domain is DTGVSQNPRHKITKRGQNVTFRCDPISEHNRLYWYRQTLGQGPEFLTYFQNEAQLEKSRLLSDRFSAERPKGSFSTLEIQRTEQGDSAMYLCAGSTDIYEQYFGPGTRLTVT.

This rearrangement joins TRBV19 to TRBJ2-7; TCRdb's D call, TRBD1, is unchecked because there is no DNA. The CDR3 sequence is 14 residues long. Germline-derived CDR1 and CDR2 are LNHDA and SQIVND (reference sequence). CDR3 sequence: CASSLTGTDYEQYF.

V and J are TRBV10-3 and TRBJ2-7; the D call of TRBD2 rests on TCRdb alone, since no DNA is present to check it. The V gene's germline CDR1 is ENHRY and CDR2 SYGVKD. The CDR3 is 15 amino acids. CDR3 sequence reads: CAISGLAGGDYEQYF.

The V call is TRBV7-6, the J call TRBJ2-3; TCRdb's D call of TRBD1 is untestable without DNA. The length of the CDR3 is 11 residues. Germline CDR1 SGHVS, CDR2 FNYEAQ. The CDR3 reads CASRGAGTQYF.

The V gene is TRBV4-3, the J gene TRBJ2-5; as DNA is missing, the TRBD2 call by TCRdb cannot be tested. The CDR3 runs 16 residues. Germline V gene sequence: CDR1 LGHNA, CDR2 YSLEER. CDR3 in amino acids: CASSQEGSGGIETQYF.

This chain links TRBV9 with TRBJ2-7; lacking DNA, the TRBD2 call made by TCRdb goes unchecked. Germline loops: CDR1 SGDLS, CDR2 YYNGEE. The CDR3 has 15 residues. The CDR3 loop is CASSGVAGDEYEQYF.

This chain joins TRBV4-2 and TRBJ2-7; TCRdb indicates TRBD1, and absent DNA this call remains unverified. The CDR3 is 16 amino acids. Looked up from germline, CDR1 is LGHNA and CDR2 is YNFKEQ. The CDR3 here is CASSPHGGEGSYEQYF.

V and J are TRBV7-8 and TRBJ2-1; TCRdb gives TRBD2 as the D gene, but with no DNA this cannot be confirmed. The CDR3 length is 17 residues. The germline gives CDR1 SGHVS, CDR2 FQNEAQ. CDR3 sequence: CASSISSAGVAYNEQFF. The variable domain in full, with the rest retrieved from reference TRBV7-8 and TRBJ2-1, is GAGVSQSPRYKVAKRGQDVALRCDPISGHVSLFWYQQALGQGPEFLTYFQNEAQLDKSGLPSDRFFAERPEGSVSTLKIQRTQQEDSAVYLCASSISSAGVAYNEQFFGPGTRLTVL.

V and J are TRBV7-3 and TRBJ2-1; lacking DNA, the TRBD1 call made by TCRdb goes unchecked. Germline loops: CDR1 SGHTA, CDR2 FQGTGA. This CDR3 contains 21 residues. This chain's CDR3 is CASSLGAGGVRQVLPYNEQFF.

V gene TRBV6-5 combines with J gene TRBJ1-2. The CDR3 contains 13 residues. CDR1 and CDR2 from the germline V gene are MNHEY and SVGAGI. The CDR3 loop reads CASKVARWDGYTF.

V is TRBV5-1 and J is TRBJ1-1. This CDR3 is 14 amino acids long. Germline V gene data show CDR1 as SGHRS and CDR2 as YFSETQ. The CDR3 here is CASSHLEANTEAFF.

The chain couples TRBV7-8 to TRBJ2-1; TCRdb proposes TRBD1, but this gene call is untestable without DNA. This CDR3 comprises 21 residues. Looked up from germline, CDR1 is SGHVS and CDR2 is FQNEAQ. The CDR3 is CASSFPVSRDREGRIYNEQFF.

CDR3 amino acids: CASSLGFYEQYF. The rearrangement uses TRBV12-3 or TRBV12-4 and TRBJ2-7. This CDR3 spans 12 amino acids.

The V call is TRBV29-1, the J call TRBJ2-1; no DNA is available, so the TRBD1 call from TCRdb remains unchecked. The CDR3 has 11 residues. Germline-derived CDR1 and CDR2 are SQVTM and ANQGSEA. The CDR3: CSVTGGTEQFF.

The V call is TRBV9, the J call TRBJ2-2; TCRdb returns TRBD1, unconfirmable since there is no DNA. The CDR3 runs to 16 residues. From germline, CDR1 is SGDLS and CDR2 YYNGEE. This CDR3 reads CASSVDRLGNTGELFF.

The chain couples TRBV6-5 to TRBJ2-7; TCRdb picks TRBD2, but there is no DNA to check that call. CDR1 and CDR2 (germline): MNHEY, SVGAGI. The CDR3 has 19 residues. The CDR3 is CASSYSLGWGTSGSYEQYF.

The chain combines TRBV5-1 with TRBJ2-1; no DNA is available, so the TRBD2 call from TCRdb remains unchecked. Germline-derived CDR1 and CDR2 are SGHRS and YFSETQ. The CDR3 loop spans 15 amino acids. CDR3: CASSLSAAGYNEQFF.

The V gene is TRBV2, the J gene TRBJ2-5. The germline V gene encodes CDR1 SNHLY and CDR2 FYNNEI. This CDR3 has 15 amino acids. The CDR3 loop reads CASSEHGWYQETQYF.

Here the CDR3 reads CASSRYSSGGYNEQFF. The rearrangement joins TRBV11-1 to TRBJ2-1; the TRBD2 assignment by TCRdb is unverifiable without DNA. Germline CDR1 SGHAT, CDR2 FQDESV (reference sequence). The length of the CDR3 is 16 residues.

The chain uses TRBV6-6 and TRBJ1-5; without DNA, the TCRdb call of TRBD1 cannot be checked. The CDR3 runs 13 residues. CDR1 and CDR2 from the germline V gene are MNHNY and SVGAGI (reference sequence). CDR3 protein: CASIEGANQPQHF.

This chain uses TRBV5-1 with TRBJ1-1; TCRdb designates TRBD1, a call that cannot be tested without DNA. The germline gives CDR1 SGHRS, CDR2 YFSETQ. CDR3 length: 14 amino acids. CDR3 in amino acids: CASSNTGGTTEAFF.

The chain recombines TRBV28 with TRBJ2-1; TCRdb indicates TRBD1, and absent DNA this call remains unverified. Looked up from germline, CDR1 is MDHEN and CDR2 is SYDVKM. The CDR3 extends over 17 amino acids. The CDR3 sequence is CASTPRGGGDFYNEQFF.

The V gene is TRBV19, the J gene TRBJ2-1; TCRdb returns TRBD2, unconfirmable since there is no DNA. The V gene's germline CDR1 is LNHDA and CDR2 SQIVND (reference sequence). This CDR3 is 16 amino acids long. The CDR3 protein is CASSIFGRTLHNEQFF. Full variable domain (outside the CDR3, taken from reference TRBV19 and TRBJ2-1): DGGITQSPKYLFRKEGQNVTLSCEQNLNHDAMYWYRQDPGQGLRLIYYSQIVNDFQKGDIAEGYSVSREKKESFPLTVTSAQKNPTAFYLCASSIFGRTLHNEQFFGPGTRLTVL.